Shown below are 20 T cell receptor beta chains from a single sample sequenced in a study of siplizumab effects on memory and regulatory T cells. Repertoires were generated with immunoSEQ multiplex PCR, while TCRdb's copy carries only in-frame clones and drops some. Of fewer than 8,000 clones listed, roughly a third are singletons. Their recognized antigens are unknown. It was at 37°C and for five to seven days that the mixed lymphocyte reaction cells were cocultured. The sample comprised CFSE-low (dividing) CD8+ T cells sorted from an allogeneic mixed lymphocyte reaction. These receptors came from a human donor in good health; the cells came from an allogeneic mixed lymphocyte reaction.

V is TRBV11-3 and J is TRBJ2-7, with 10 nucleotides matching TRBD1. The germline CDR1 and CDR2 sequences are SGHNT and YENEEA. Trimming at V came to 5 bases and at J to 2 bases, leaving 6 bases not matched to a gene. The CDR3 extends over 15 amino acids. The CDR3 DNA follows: TGTGCCAGCAGCCCGGGGACAGGGGAAACCTACGAGCAGTACTTC. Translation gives CASSPGTGETYEQYF.

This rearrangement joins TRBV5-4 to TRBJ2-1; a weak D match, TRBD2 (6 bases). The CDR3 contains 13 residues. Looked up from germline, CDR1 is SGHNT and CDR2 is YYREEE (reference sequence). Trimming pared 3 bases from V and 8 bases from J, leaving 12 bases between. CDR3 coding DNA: TGTGCCAGCAGCTCGACTAGTATCTATGAGCAGTTCTTC. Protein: CASSSTSIYEQFF.

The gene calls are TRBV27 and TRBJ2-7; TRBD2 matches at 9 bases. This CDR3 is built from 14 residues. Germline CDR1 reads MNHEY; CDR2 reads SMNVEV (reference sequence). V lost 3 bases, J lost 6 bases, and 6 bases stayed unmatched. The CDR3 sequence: CASSFAGGPSEQYF. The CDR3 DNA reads TGTGCCAGCAGTTTTGCGGGAGGGCCCAGCGAGCAGTACTTC.

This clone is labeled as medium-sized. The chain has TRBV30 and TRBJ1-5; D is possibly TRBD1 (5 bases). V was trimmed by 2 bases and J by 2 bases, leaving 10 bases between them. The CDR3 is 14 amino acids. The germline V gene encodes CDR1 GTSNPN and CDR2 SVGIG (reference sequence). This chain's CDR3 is CAWSSGLGNQPQHF. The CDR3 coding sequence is TGTGCCTGGAGTTCAGGGTTGGGCAATCAGCCCCAGCATTTT.

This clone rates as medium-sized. This CDR3 reads CSLSMGTEAFF. For the CDR3, the DNA is TGCAGCCTGAGTATGGGCACTGAAGCTTTCTTT. This chain uses TRBV29-1 with TRBJ1-1; D not resolved. V lost 8 bases and J lost 4, with 11 bases in between. This CDR3 spans 11 amino acids. The germline V gene has CDR1 SQVTM and CDR2 ANQGSEA.

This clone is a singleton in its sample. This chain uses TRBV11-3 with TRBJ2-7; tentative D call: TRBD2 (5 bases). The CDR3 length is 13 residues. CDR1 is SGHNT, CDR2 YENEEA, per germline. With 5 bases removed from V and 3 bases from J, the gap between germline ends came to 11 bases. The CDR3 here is CASSLEGLYEQYF. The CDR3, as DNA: TGTGCCAGCAGCCTTGAGGGCCTCTACGAGCAGTACTTC.

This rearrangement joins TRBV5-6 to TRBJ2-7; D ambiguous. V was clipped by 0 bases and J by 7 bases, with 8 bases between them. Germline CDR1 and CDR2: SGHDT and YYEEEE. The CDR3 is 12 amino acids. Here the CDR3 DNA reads TGTGCCAGCAGCTTGGCCGTAACGGAGCAGTACTTC. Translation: CASSLAVTEQYF.

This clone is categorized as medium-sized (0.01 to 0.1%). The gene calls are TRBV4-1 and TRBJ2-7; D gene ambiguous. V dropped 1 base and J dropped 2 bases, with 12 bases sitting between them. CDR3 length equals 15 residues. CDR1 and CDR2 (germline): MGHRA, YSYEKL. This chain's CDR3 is CASSQVSGFTYEQYF. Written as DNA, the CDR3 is TGCGCCAGCAGCCAAGTTTCCGGATTTACCTACGAGCAGTACTTC.

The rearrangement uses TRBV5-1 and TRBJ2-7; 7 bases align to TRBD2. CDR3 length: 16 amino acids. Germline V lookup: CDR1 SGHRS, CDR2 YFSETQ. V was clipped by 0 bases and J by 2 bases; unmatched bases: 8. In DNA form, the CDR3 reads TGCGCCAGCAGCTTGGAGGCATGGCGGGAGACCTACGAGCAGTACTTC. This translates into CASSLEAWRETYEQYF.

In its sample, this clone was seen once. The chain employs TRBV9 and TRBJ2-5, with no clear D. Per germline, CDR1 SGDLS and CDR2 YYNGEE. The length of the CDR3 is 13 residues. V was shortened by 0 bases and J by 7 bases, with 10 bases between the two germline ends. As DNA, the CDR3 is TGTGCCAGCAGCGTAGATCTGCGATCGACCCAGTACTTC. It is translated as CASSVDLRSTQYF.

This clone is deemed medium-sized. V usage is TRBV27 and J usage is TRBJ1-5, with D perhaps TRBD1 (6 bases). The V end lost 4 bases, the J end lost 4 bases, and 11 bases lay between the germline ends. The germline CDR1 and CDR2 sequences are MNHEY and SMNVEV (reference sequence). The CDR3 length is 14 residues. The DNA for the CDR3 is TGTGCCAGCAGTTCTTTAGGGGGGAATCAGCCCCAGCATTTT. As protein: CASSSLGGNQPQHF.

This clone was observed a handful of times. CDR3 DNA sequence: TGCGCCAGCAGCTTGGGTGGACAGCTGAACACTGAAGCTTTCTTT. Amino acids: CASSLGGQLNTEAFF. This chain connects TRBV5-1 to TRBJ1-1; perhaps TRBD1 as D (6 bases). The germline V gene has CDR1 SGHRS and CDR2 YFSETQ. This CDR3 contains 15 residues. Between the trimmed V and J ends, which lost 0 bases and 0 bases, there was a span of 9 bases. Filled out from reference TRBV5-1 and TRBJ1-1, the complete variable domain reads KAGVTQTPRYLIKTRGQQVTLSCSPISGHRSVSWYQQTPGQGLQFLFEYFSETQRNKGNFPGRFSGRQFSNSRSEMNVSTLELGDSALYLCASSLGGQLNTEAFFGQGTRLTVV.

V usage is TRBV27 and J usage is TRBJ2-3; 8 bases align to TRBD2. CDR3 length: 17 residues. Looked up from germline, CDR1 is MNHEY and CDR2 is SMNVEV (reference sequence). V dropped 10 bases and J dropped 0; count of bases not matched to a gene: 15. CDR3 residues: CATSIVAGIVSTDTQYF. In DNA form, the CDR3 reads TGTGCCACCTCGATCGTAGCGGGGATTGTTAGCACAGATACGCAGTATTTT.

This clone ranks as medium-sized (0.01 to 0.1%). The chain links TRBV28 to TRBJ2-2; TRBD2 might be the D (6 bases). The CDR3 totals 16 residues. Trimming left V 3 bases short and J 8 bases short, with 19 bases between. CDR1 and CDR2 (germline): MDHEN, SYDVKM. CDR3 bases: TGTGCCAGCAGTTTTCTCACCGGCGGGGTCTGGGGGGAGCTGTTTTTT. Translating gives CASSFLTGGVWGELFF.

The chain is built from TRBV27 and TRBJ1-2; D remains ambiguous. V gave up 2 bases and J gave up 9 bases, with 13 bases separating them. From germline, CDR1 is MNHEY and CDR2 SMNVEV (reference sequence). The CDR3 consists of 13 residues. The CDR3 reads CASSLAGSDRYTF. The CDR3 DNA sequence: TGTGCCAGCAGTTTAGCAGGATCCGATCGCTACACCTTC.

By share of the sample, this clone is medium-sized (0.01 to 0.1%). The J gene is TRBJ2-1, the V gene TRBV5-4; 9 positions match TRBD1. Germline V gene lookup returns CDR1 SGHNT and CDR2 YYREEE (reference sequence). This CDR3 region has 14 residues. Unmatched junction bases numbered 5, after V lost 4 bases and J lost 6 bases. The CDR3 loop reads CASSPGTGSNEQFF. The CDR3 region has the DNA TGTGCCAGCAGCCCGGGGACAGGGAGCAATGAGCAGTTCTTC.

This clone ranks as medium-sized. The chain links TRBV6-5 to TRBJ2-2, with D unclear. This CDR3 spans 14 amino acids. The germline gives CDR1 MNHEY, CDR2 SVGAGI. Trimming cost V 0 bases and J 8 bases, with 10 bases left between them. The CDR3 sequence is CASSYSLTAGELFF. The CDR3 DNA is TGTGCCAGCAGTTACTCTCTGACGGCTGGGGAGCTGTTTTTT.

CDR3 DNA: TGTGCCAGCAGCACTAGGGGCGGGAGGAGTTATGAGCAGTTCTTC. It specifies CASSTRGGRSYEQFF. V is TRBV7-3 and J is TRBJ2-1; TRBD2 aligns across 8 bases. This CDR3 has 15 amino acids. The trim removed 5 bases at V and 8 bases at J, leaving 11 bases unmatched. Germline V gene data show CDR1 as SGHTA and CDR2 as FQGTGA.

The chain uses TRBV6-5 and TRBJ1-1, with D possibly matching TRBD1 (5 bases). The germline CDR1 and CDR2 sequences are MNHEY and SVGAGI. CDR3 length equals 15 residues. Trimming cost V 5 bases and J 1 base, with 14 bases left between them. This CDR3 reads CASSPLGTQNTEAFF. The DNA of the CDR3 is TGTGCCAGCAGTCCATTAGGGACCCAGAACACTGAAGCTTTCTTT.

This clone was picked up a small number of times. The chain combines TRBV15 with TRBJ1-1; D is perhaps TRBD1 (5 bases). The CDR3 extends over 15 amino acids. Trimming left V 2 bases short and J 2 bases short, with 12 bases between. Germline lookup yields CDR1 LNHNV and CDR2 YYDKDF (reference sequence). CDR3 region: CATSRYRDGNTEAFF. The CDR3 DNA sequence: TGTGCCACCAGCAGATACCGGGACGGCAACACTGAAGCTTTCTTT. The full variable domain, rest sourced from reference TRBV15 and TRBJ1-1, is DAMVIQNPRYQVTQFGKPVTLSCSQTLNHNVMYWYQQKSSQAPKLLFHYYDKDFNNEADTPDNFQSRRPNTSFCFLDIRSPGLGDTAMYLCATSRYRDGNTEAFFGQGTRLTVV.